This TCR beta chain was recorded in a study of T cell changes during pregnancy in multiple sclerosis. Profiling relied on immunoSEQ multiplex PCR, and the TCRdb table lists in-frame clones only, not all of them. The sample lists tens of thousands of clones, around 90% occurring once. CDR1 and CDR2 from the germline V gene are WSHSY and SAAADI. CDR3 length equals 14 residues. V was pared by 9 bases and J by 3 bases, with 10 bases of the junction left unmatched. The sequencing here drew on CD4+ T cells from peripheral blood mononuclear cells, taken in the third trimester of pregnancy. The J gene is TRBJ2-5, the V gene TRBV10-2; 7 bases are shared with TRBD1. This sequence originates from a female donor in good health, enrolled as a control in a pregnancy study. As DNA, the CDR3 is TGCGCCAGTCAGGGGGACCTGAACAAAGAGACCCAGTACTTC. As protein: CASQGDLNKETQYF.